The 25 T cell receptor beta chains below all came from one sample that was sequenced in a study of siplizumab effects on memory and regulatory T cells. Sequencing used immunoSEQ multiplex PCR; TCRdb keeps in-frame clones, though not all of them. The repertoire holds about 91,000 clones, with over 85% as singletons. The sequencing input was CD8+ T cells sorted from blood. The receptor source for this set is a human donor in good health.

The chain uses TRBV5-6 and TRBJ2-2; D might be TRBD1 (6 bases). The CDR3 is 15 residues long. CDR1 and CDR2 from the germline V gene are SGHDT and YYEEEE. Trimming took 3 bases from V and 4 from J, leaving 13 bases between them. The chain's CDR3 is CASSSRTVITGELFF. The CDR3 coding sequence is TGTGCCAGCAGCTCCCGGACAGTGATCACCGGGGAGCTGTTTTTT. The full variable domain, rest sourced from reference TRBV5-6 and TRBJ2-2, is DAGVTQSPTHLIKTRGQQVTLRCSPKSGHDTVSWYQQALGQGPQFIFQYYEEEERQRGNFPDRFSGHQFPNYSSELNVNALLLGDSALYLCASSSRTVITGELFFGEGSRLTVL.

Only a few counts were recorded for this clone. The chain links TRBV30 to TRBJ1-6; D unresolved. Trimming pared 0 bases from V and 12 bases from J, leaving 9 bases between. The CDR3 has 12 amino acids. Looked up from germline, CDR1 is GTSNPN and CDR2 is SVGIG (reference sequence). CDR3 sequence (DNA): TGTGCCTGGAGTGTCCCCCGGGGACCCCTCCACTTT. It encodes CAWSVPRGPLHF.

The chain has TRBV5-1 and TRBJ1-2, with 8 bases matching TRBD1. The CDR3 is made up of 15 amino acids. Germline-derived CDR1 and CDR2 are SGHRS and YFSETQ. The trim removed 2 bases at V and 2 bases at J, leaving 5 bases unmatched. In nucleotides, the CDR3 is TGCGCCAGCAGCTTCCCGGGACAGGAGAACTATGGCTACACCTTC. Translation: CASSFPGQENYGYTF.

This chain uses TRBV18 with TRBJ2-7; TRBD1 aligns across 11 bases. J lost 4 bases, V lost 1 base, and 6 bases had no gene match. This CDR3 has 16 amino acids. The V gene's germline CDR1 is KGHSH and CDR2 LQKENI. The CDR3 here is CASSPLKGTGGYEQYF. The CDR3 nucleotides read TGTGCCAGCTCACCACTGAAAGGGACAGGGGGATACGAGCAGTACTTC. The full variable domain, in which reference TRBV18 and TRBJ2-7 provide the parts outside the CDR3, is NAGVMQNPRHLVRRRGQEARLRCSPMKGHSHVYWYRQLPEEGLKFMVYLQKENIIDESGMPKERFSAEFPKEGPSILRIQQVVRGDSAAYFCASSPLKGTGGYEQYFGPGTRLTVT.

The chain recombines TRBV30 with TRBJ1-2; 7 bases fit TRBD1. The CDR3 contains 14 residues. CDR1 GTSNPN and CDR2 SVGIG come from the germline V gene (reference sequence). The V gene end was trimmed by 2 bases and the J gene end by 4 bases; junction bases not matched to a gene: 7. The CDR3 DNA sequence: TGTGCCTGGAGTCCAGGGGGGGTTGTCTATGGCTACACCTTC. Translating it yields CAWSPGGVVYGYTF.

The chain combines TRBV6-5 with TRBJ1-2; 7 nucleotides line up with TRBD1. V trimming: 0 bases; J trimming: 1 base; junction bases outside the gene matches: 5. The CDR3 extends over 16 amino acids. CDR1 is MNHEY, CDR2 SVGAGI, per germline. CDR3 nucleotide sequence: TGTGCCAGCAGTTACTCCCCGGGACAGTTTAACTATGGCTACACCTTC. It specifies CASSYSPGQFNYGYTF.

In this sample, this clone turned up a few times. The chain carries TRBV6-1 and TRBJ1-1; D call uncertain. This CDR3 has 11 amino acids. V was trimmed by 4 bases and J by 8 bases, leaving 8 bases between them. From germline, CDR1 is MNHNS and CDR2 SASEGT. CDR3 sequence (DNA): TGTGCCAGCAGTGGGGAAGGGGAAGCTTTCTTT. Translated: CASSGEGEAFF.

This clone was picked up one time. The chain joins TRBV30 to TRBJ2-7, with TRBD2 matching over 8 bases. Per germline, CDR1 GTSNPN and CDR2 SVGIG (reference sequence). After removal of 7 bases from V and 5 bases from J, the junction contained 7 bases not matched to a gene. The CDR3 runs 12 residues. This CDR3 is CASVAGGDEQYF. For the CDR3, the DNA is TGTGCCTCGGTTGCGGGGGGTGACGAGCAGTACTTC.

As DNA, the CDR3 is TGTGCCAGCAGCCCCCGGAGCGGACAAGAGACCCAGTACTTC. It yields the protein CASSPRSGQETQYF. The chain joins TRBV7-2 to TRBJ2-5; TRBD2 is a possible D gene (5 bases). The CDR3 length is 14 residues. Germline CDR1 is SGHTA and CDR2 is FQGNSA. V lost 5 bases, J lost 2 bases, and 12 bases lay in between.

This chain joins TRBV5-6 and TRBJ1-5, with TRBD1 as a possible D gene (5 bases). From germline, CDR1 is SGHDT and CDR2 YYEEEE. V was pared by 2 bases and J by 5 bases, with 11 bases between. The CDR3 extends over 14 amino acids. The CDR3 DNA sequence: TGTGCCAGCAGCTTCGGGGGATGGGATCAGCCCCAGCATTTT. The encoded protein is CASSFGGWDQPQHF.

The chain employs TRBV19 and TRBJ2-7; tentatively, D is TRBD1 (5 bases). Germline V lookup: CDR1 LNHDA, CDR2 SQIVND (reference sequence). Trimming left V 7 bases short and J 2 bases short, with 15 bases between. This CDR3 is built from 14 residues. For the CDR3, the DNA is TGTGCCAGTAAACAGGCAGGGCGTACCTACGAGCAGTACTTC. Protein sequence: CASKQAGRTYEQYF.

The V call is TRBV27, the J call TRBJ2-4; 8 bases match TRBD2. The CDR3 sequence is 12 residues long. Trimming took 10 bases from V and 8 from J; bases not matched to a gene: 7. Germline V gives CDR1 MNHEY, CDR2 SMNVEV (reference sequence). DNA of the CDR3: TGTGCCACCTCGGGGGGGGGCGACATTCAGTACTTC. Its protein product is CATSGGGDIQYF.

CDR3 coding DNA: TGTGCCAGCAGCCTCCTGGACACCGTCTCCTACGAGCAGTACTTC. Translation: CASSLLDTVSYEQYF. V and J are TRBV2 and TRBJ2-7; D possibly corresponds to TRBD1 (5 bases). The germline V and J ends were trimmed by 6 bases and 0 bases, with 15 bases remaining between them. Germline-derived CDR1 and CDR2 are SNHLY and FYNNEI. CDR3 length equals 15 residues.

This chain connects TRBV5-6 to TRBJ2-5, with D possibly being TRBD2 (7 bases). This CDR3 has 13 amino acids. Germline CDR1 SGHDT, CDR2 YYEEEE. Trimming removed 7 bases at V and 7 bases at J, with 17 bases between. CDR3 sequence (DNA): TGTGCCAGCGGCTCCCTGGGGGGGGCGACCCAGTACTTC. Protein sequence: CASGSLGGATQYF. Together with reference TRBV5-6 and TRBJ2-5, the CDR3 gives the full variable domain: DAGVTQSPTHLIKTRGQQVTLRCSPKSGHDTVSWYQQALGQGPQFIFQYYEEEERQRGNFPDRFSGHQFPNYSSELNVNALLLGDSALYLCASGSLGGATQYFGPGTRLLVL.

As regards this clone: The conserved closing phenylalanine or tryptophan is absent in this CDR3, likely reflecting a read error. Because the CDR3's place on the DNA is in doubt, the DNA is left out and the CDR3 is given as listed by TCRdb. V is TRBV6-4 and J is TRBJ2-7; the table calls TRBD2, which could not be checked here. Germline CDR1 and CDR2: MRHNA and SNTAGT. The CDR3 region is 11 residues in length, termini included. The CDR3 loop is CASSRRHSLVL.

The rearrangement joins TRBV7-9 to TRBJ2-3; 7 bases map to TRBD2. The V gene's germline CDR1 is SEHNR and CDR2 FQNEAQ (reference sequence). The length of the CDR3 is 15 residues. V shed 7 bases and J 4 bases; nucleotides not matched to a gene: 11. The CDR3, as DNA: TGTGCCAGCACCCTTATGGGGAGGGCCGCAGATACGCAGTATTTT. This codes for CASTLMGRAADTQYF.

V gene TRBV4-1 combines with J gene TRBJ1-3, with D uncertain. CDR1 MGHRA and CDR2 YSYEKL come from the germline V gene. The V end lost 0 bases, the J end lost 5 bases, and 5 bases lay between the germline ends. The length of the CDR3 is 13 residues. The CDR3 reads CASSQEGRNTIYF. CDR3 in DNA: TGCGCCAGCAGCCAAGAAGGGCGAAACACCATATATTTT.

The chain couples TRBV6-5 to TRBJ1-1, with D tentatively TRBD1 (6 bases). The length of the CDR3 is 16 residues. The V end was cut by 0 bases, the J end by 4 bases, with 15 bases between. Per the germline V gene, CDR1 is MNHEY and CDR2 is SVGAGI. This CDR3 is CASSYSPGAQVTEAFF. The CDR3 DNA follows: TGTGCCAGCAGTTACTCGCCAGGGGCCCAGGTCACTGAAGCTTTCTTT.

The chain couples TRBV30 to TRBJ1-4; 10 nucleotides align to TRBD1. This CDR3 region has 14 residues. Germline V gives CDR1 GTSNPN, CDR2 SVGIG (reference sequence). V was clipped by 0 bases and J by 6 bases; unmatched bases: 1. CDR3 coding DNA: TGTGCCTGGAGTGTCGGGACAGGGGATGAAAAACTGTTTTTT. It is translated as CAWSVGTGDEKLFF.

The genes are TRBV19 and TRBJ1-2, with D perhaps TRBD1 (5 bases). Trimming removed 1 base at V and 2 bases at J, with 11 bases between. CDR3 length equals 15 residues. Per germline, CDR1 LNHDA and CDR2 SQIVND (reference sequence). CDR3 coding DNA: TGTGCCAGTAGTATAGTCAGGACAACCAACTATGGCTACACCTTC. Translation: CASSIVRTTNYGYTF.

This chain joins TRBV7-9 and TRBJ2-1; 7 bases are a match to TRBD1. The CDR3 extends over 14 amino acids. Germline assignment: CDR1 SEHNR and CDR2 FQNEAQ (reference sequence). With V trimmed by 4 bases and J by 2 bases, 2 bases remained unmatched. In nucleotides, the CDR3 is TGTGCCAGCAGCTCGGGACAGCCCTACAATGAGCAGTTCTTC. This translates into CASSSGQPYNEQFF.

This sequence joins TRBV6-4 and TRBJ2-1, with D uncertain. Trimming shortened V by 3 bases and J by 2 bases, and 11 bases separated the two germline ends. The CDR3 runs to 15 residues. Germline assignment: CDR1 MRHNA and CDR2 SNTAGT. The CDR3 DNA reads TGTGCCAGCAGTGAGACGGGTTTGGCCTACAATGAGCAGTTCTTC. This encodes CASSETGLAYNEQFF.

This sequence joins TRBV6-1 and TRBJ2-3; D is undetermined. CDR3 length: 11 residues. V lost 2 bases and J 9 bases, leaving 6 bases between the germline ends. Germline CDR1 MNHNS, CDR2 SASEGT. This CDR3 is CASSEPGTQYF. DNA of the CDR3: TGTGCCAGCAGTGAACCGGGCACGCAGTATTTT.

The rearrangement links TRBV4-3 to TRBJ2-2, with D possibly matching TRBD2 (6 bases). The germline V gene encodes CDR1 LGHNA and CDR2 YSLEER. The CDR3 runs 16 residues. V gave up 1 base and J gave up 4 bases, with 13 bases separating them. The CDR3 protein is CASSQVDSGFTGELFF. The CDR3 nucleotides are TGCGCCAGCAGCCAAGTAGATAGCGGCTTCACCGGGGAGCTGTTTTTT.

This chain joins TRBV4-1 and TRBJ2-3; possibly TRBD2 for D (6 bases). Looked up from germline, CDR1 is MGHRA and CDR2 is YSYEKL. Trimming left V 0 bases short and J 6 bases short, with 16 bases between. The length of the CDR3 is 16 residues. The CDR3 DNA follows: TGCGCCAGCAGCCAAGAGGGTTCAGCGGGCGGGGATACGCAGTATTTT. Protein sequence: CASSQEGSAGGDTQYF.